Each of the 14 T cell receptor beta chains below was sequenced from the same sample in a study of blood T cell repertoires in COVID-19. TCRdb keeps only in-frame clones here, not all; method: immunoSEQ multiplex PCR. Of 250,000 to 400,000 clones in the sample, roughly 89% were seen once. Sample: PBMCs or T cells enriched from blood (not recorded which). These receptor sequences come from a man aged 55-75 years who had recovered from COVID-19.

The chain uses TRBV7-9 and TRBJ1-3, with D perhaps matching TRBD1 (5 bases). Germline CDR1 and CDR2: SEHNR and FQNEAQ (reference sequence). This CDR3 contains 17 residues. Trimming pared 4 bases from V and 2 bases from J, leaving 18 bases between. The CDR3 nucleotides are TGTGCCAGCAGCTCATCCCCTAGGGGCAAGGCTGGAAACACCATATATTTT. Translated, it gives CASSSSPRGKAGNTIYF.

The chain is built from TRBV28 and TRBJ1-1, with D possibly TRBD1 on 5 matching bases. The germline gives CDR1 MDHEN, CDR2 SYDVKM. The CDR3 contains 13 residues. V was shortened by 1 base and J by 6 bases, with 9 bases between the two germline ends. In DNA, the CDR3 is TGTGCCAGCAGTTTATTGGGGGGGTCTGAAGCTTTCTTT. Its protein product is CASSLLGGSEAFF.

The chain carries TRBV9 and TRBJ2-3, with D possibly TRBD2 on 5 matching bases. From germline, CDR1 is SGDLS and CDR2 YYNGEE. Trimming shortened V by 0 bases and J by 5 bases, and 7 bases separated the two germline ends. This CDR3 region has 13 residues. The CDR3 DNA reads TGTGCCAGCAGCGTAGAGCGGATAGATACGCAGTATTTT. Translation gives CASSVERIDTQYF.

The chain employs TRBV5-1 and TRBJ2-1, with 8 positions matching TRBD2. Germline CDR1 SGHRS, CDR2 YFSETQ. The CDR3 runs 15 residues. The ends lost 6 bases at V and 5 bases at J; junction bases unmatched: 10. The CDR3 loop reads CASIETAGVNNEQFF. In DNA, the CDR3 is TGCGCCAGCATCGAGACAGCGGGAGTAAACAATGAGCAGTTCTTC. The variable domain in full, with the rest retrieved from reference TRBV5-1 and TRBJ2-1, is KAGVTQTPRYLIKTRGQQVTLSCSPISGHRSVSWYQQTPGQGLQFLFEYFSETQRNKGNFPGRFSGRQFSNSRSEMNVSTLELGDSALYLCASIETAGVNNEQFFGPGTRLTVL.

The rearrangement links TRBV18 to TRBJ1-3; D perhaps matches TRBD1 (5 bases). Deletions cut 1 base from V and 2 bases from J, with 12 bases between. CDR1 is KGHSH, CDR2 LQKENI, per germline. This CDR3 is 16 amino acids long. The CDR3 bases are TGTGCCAGCTCACCACGGGGCGAAACGACTGGAAACACCATATATTTT. This codes for CASSPRGETTGNTIYF. Full variable domain (rest looked up from reference TRBV18 and TRBJ1-3): NAGVMQNPRHLVRRRGQEARLRCSPMKGHSHVYWYRQLPEEGLKFMVYLQKENIIDESGMPKERFSAEFPKEGPSILRIQQVVRGDSAAYFCASSPRGETTGNTIYFGEGSWLTVV.

The rearrangement links TRBV3-1 (or the pseudogene TRBV3-2) to TRBJ1-1, with D hard to call. The CDR3 extends over 15 amino acids. V lost 4 bases to trimming and J lost 7 bases, with 19 bases between them. Looked up from germline, CDR1 is LGHDT and CDR2 is YNNKEL (reference sequence). In DNA form, the CDR3 reads TGTGCCAGCAGCCGTAACCGGGGTTCGTCTGGTGAAGCTTTCTTT. Protein sequence: CASSRNRGSSGEAFF.

The rearrangement joins TRBV29-1 to TRBJ1-1, with D maybe TRBD1 (5 bases). Germline V gene data show CDR1 as SQVTM and CDR2 as ANQGSEA. The CDR3 sequence is 14 residues long. V was cut by 4 bases and J by 2 bases, with 14 bases left in between. Here the CDR3 reads CSVGRHRRNTEAFF. The CDR3 bases are TGCAGCGTTGGCCGCCACAGGAGAAACACTGAAGCTTTCTTT. Using reference TRBV29-1 and TRBJ1-1 for the parts outside the CDR3, the full variable domain is SAVISQKPSRDICQRGTSLTIQCQVDSQVTMMFWYRQQPGQSLTLIATANQGSEATYESGFVIDKFPISRPNLTFSTLTVSNMSPEDSSIYLCSVGRHRRNTEAFFGQGTRLTVV.

As for this clone: The same CDR3 arises from other DNA sequences in this sample as well. J is TRBJ2-3 and V is TRBV5-1, with 9 nucleotides matching TRBD2. The germline V gene encodes CDR1 SGHRS and CDR2 YFSETQ. The CDR3 is made up of 15 amino acids. J lost 1 base, V lost 0 bases, and 0 bases had no gene match. CDR3 coding DNA: TGCGCCAGCAGCTTGGGACTAGCGGGCACAGATACGCAGTATTTT. Translation gives CASSLGLAGTDTQYF.

In this sample, this clone turned up once. The CDR3 loop reads CASRWTVLNTEAFF. In nucleotides, the CDR3 is TGTGCCAGCAGGTGGACAGTGCTGAACACTGAAGCTTTCTTT. The chain recombines TRBV6-5 with TRBJ1-1; maybe TRBD1 (6 bases). The ends were cut back, 6 bases at V and 0 bases at J, with 11 bases in the middle. Germline CDR1 and CDR2: MNHEY and SVGAGI. The CDR3 consists of 14 residues.

This clone was counted a single time. The chain employs TRBV5-1 and TRBJ2-3; 11 bases are a match to TRBD2. CDR1 is SGHRS and CDR2 is YFSETQ in the germline V gene. The CDR3 sequence is 17 residues long. Germline trimming cut 3 bases from V and 2 bases from J; bases unmatched to any gene: 8. The CDR3 DNA follows: TGCGCCAGCAGCTCCTACTTAGCGGGAGGGCTCACAGATACGCAGTATTTT. Its translation: CASSSYLAGGLTDTQYF.

The J gene is TRBJ2-7, the V gene TRBV19, with 7 nucleotides matching TRBD2. The CDR3 covers 15 residues. Trimming at V came to 5 bases and at J to 4 bases, leaving 11 bases not matched to a gene. Germline-derived CDR1 and CDR2 are LNHDA and SQIVND (reference sequence). CDR3: CASSPSAGTTYEQYF. The CDR3 DNA sequence: TGTGCCAGTAGTCCCTCAGCGGGAACAACTTACGAGCAGTACTTC.

The V and J genes are TRBV9 and TRBJ1-3, with TRBD1 identical over 7 bases. This CDR3 is built from 13 residues. Looked up from germline, CDR1 is SGDLS and CDR2 is YYNGEE. V dropped 4 bases and J dropped 5; count of bases not matched to a gene: 3. The CDR3 is CASSRDSRNTIYF. The CDR3 DNA reads as TGTGCCAGCAGCAGGGACAGCAGAAACACCATATATTTT.

The gene calls are TRBV4-1 and TRBJ2-5; the D gene is possibly TRBD2 (6 bases). Between the trimmed V and J ends, which lost 4 bases and 2 bases, there was a span of 14 bases. The CDR3 runs 15 residues. Germline assignment: CDR1 MGHRA and CDR2 YSYEKL. The CDR3 bases are TGCGCCAGCAGCCTCGGGACTTTATCTCAAGAGACCCAGTACTTC. As protein: CASSLGTLSQETQYF.

V gene TRBV19 combines with J gene TRBJ2-7; TRBD1 matches 7 bases. V lost 6 bases and J lost 6; bases outside the gene matches: 5. There are 12 residues in the CDR3. CDR1 and CDR2 from the germline V gene are LNHDA and SQIVND (reference sequence). This CDR3 is CASRRQGSEQYF. In nucleotides, the CDR3 is TGTGCCAGTAGGCGACAGGGCTCCGAGCAGTACTTC.